Following are 15 T cell receptor beta chains from one sample sequenced in a study of blood T cell repertoires in COVID-19 (TCRdb year 2020). The library was built by means of the immunoSEQ multiplex PCR assay. TCRdb holds this immuneACCESS table with in-frame rearrangements only. Some clones are missing; in checked studies, unresolved V genes explain under half, and the rest has no known cause. The sample contains about 270,000 clones, 85% of them found a single time. The ten biggest clones cover about 4% of the sample. The source material was peripheral blood. Every receptor here comes from a woman aged 45-65 years with active or convalescent COVID-19.

J is TRBJ1-5 and V is TRBV19; D not certain. This CDR3 spans 15 amino acids. Trimming left V 4 bases short and J 2 bases short, with 12 bases between. Germline V gene lookup returns CDR1 LNHDA and CDR2 SQIVND (reference sequence). The CDR3 loop reads CASSTTRGGNQPQHF. The CDR3 coding sequence is TGTGCCAGTAGTACGACCCGAGGCGGCAATCAGCCCCAGCATTTT.

The chain carries TRBV5-4 and TRBJ1-4; possibly TRBD1 for D (5 bases). Per germline, CDR1 SGHNT and CDR2 YYREEE (reference sequence). CDR3 size: 14 residues. The ends were cut back, 4 bases at V and 8 bases at J, with 15 bases in the middle. CDR3 bases: TGTGCCAGCAGCCCCGGGACTCGGGGGGAAAAACTGTTTTTT. It translates to CASSPGTRGEKLFF.

The chain couples TRBV28 to TRBJ2-1, with D possibly matching TRBD2 (5 bases). The V gene's germline CDR1 is MDHEN and CDR2 SYDVKM. V was shortened by 6 bases and J by 5 bases, with 17 bases between the two germline ends. This CDR3 has 15 residues. In nucleotides, the CDR3 is TGTGCCAGCAGCAACCGCGGGCCCCCGAACAATGAGCAGTTCTTC. This sequence encodes CASSNRGPPNNEQFF.

The J gene is TRBJ2-7, the V gene TRBV5-6; 10 positions match TRBD2. Trimming at V came to 4 bases and at J to 12 bases, leaving 10 bases not matched to a gene. Germline V CDR1 and CDR2: SGHDT, YYEEEE. The CDR3 consists of 13 residues. The CDR3 DNA reads as TGTGCCAGCAGCGCCAGGGGGACTAGCGTACGGTACTTC. This encodes CASSARGTSVRYF.

This chain connects TRBV7-9 to TRBJ2-1; D remains ambiguous. This CDR3 is 13 amino acids long. Trimming took off 5 bases at V and 3 bases at J, with 8 bases between the two ends. Germline V gene data show CDR1 as SEHNR and CDR2 as FQNEAQ (reference sequence). The CDR3: CASSPTDYNEQFF. The CDR3 DNA is TGTGCCAGCAGCCCCACAGACTACAATGAGCAGTTCTTC.

The rearrangement links TRBV10-3 to TRBJ1-3, with 7 positions matching TRBD1. J was trimmed by 0 bases and V by 2 bases; bases with no gene match: 7. Germline V gives CDR1 ENHRY, CDR2 SYGVKD. There are 17 residues in the CDR3. The CDR3 spells CAISEKTGPSSGNTIYF. The CDR3 bases are TGTGCCATCAGTGAGAAGACAGGGCCTAGCTCTGGAAACACCATATATTTT.

The V gene is TRBV5-1, the J gene TRBJ2-1, with TRBD2 matching over 16 bases. Germline values: CDR1 SGHRS, CDR2 YFSETQ. V shed 6 bases, J shed 10 bases, and the junction held 7 bases outside the gene matches. The CDR3 is 15 amino acids. In DNA form, the CDR3 reads TGCGCCAGCAAGGTCGAGGGACTAGCGGGAGGGGAGCAGTTCTTC. This translates into CASKVEGLAGGEQFF.

For this clone: Other DNA sequences in this sample translate to the same CDR3. The J gene is TRBJ1-2, the V gene TRBV29-1; 11 bases agree with TRBD1. The CDR3 totals 13 residues. Losses at the gene ends were 6 bases for V and 6 bases for J; bases not matched to a gene: 6. Germline V gene sequence: CDR1 SQVTM, CDR2 ANQGSEA. The chain's CDR3 is CSVTRTGGNGYTF. The CDR3 coding sequence is TGCAGCGTCACTCGGACAGGGGGCAATGGCTACACCTTC.

This chain uses TRBV19 with TRBJ2-1; 8 bases align to TRBD2. This CDR3 comprises 16 residues. Germline lookup yields CDR1 LNHDA and CDR2 SQIVND (reference sequence). V shed 6 bases, J shed 0 bases, and the junction held 7 bases outside the gene matches. The chain's CDR3 is CASSHPGGSSYNEQFF. The CDR3 DNA is TGTGCCAGTAGCCACCCGGGGGGGAGCTCCTACAATGAGCAGTTCTTC. The variable domain in full, completed from reference TRBV19 and TRBJ2-1, reads DGGITQSPKYLFRKEGQNVTLSCEQNLNHDAMYWYRQDPGQGLRLIYYSQIVNDFQKGDIAEGYSVSREKKESFPLTVTSAQKNPTAFYLCASSHPGGSSYNEQFFGPGTRLTVL.

V usage is TRBV28 and J usage is TRBJ1-4; a possible D gene is TRBD1 (5 bases). Germline-derived CDR1 and CDR2 are MDHEN and SYDVKM. The CDR3 is 15 amino acids. V dropped 0 bases and J dropped 6 bases, with 11 bases sitting between them. The CDR3 region is CASSLWGRVDEKLFF. The CDR3 coding sequence is TGTGCCAGCAGTTTATGGGGCAGGGTCGATGAAAAACTGTTTTTT.

The chain links TRBV12-3 or TRBV12-4 to TRBJ1-4; D perhaps matches TRBD1 (6 bases). V was clipped by 3 bases and J by 8 bases, with 10 bases between them. The CDR3 has 13 residues. CDR3 sequence: CASSFSGEEKLFF. The DNA for the CDR3 is TGTGCCAGCAGTTTTTCAGGGGAGGAAAAACTGTTTTTT.

This chain joins TRBV9 and TRBJ2-3, with a possible D match to TRBD2 (5 bases). Germline V CDR1 and CDR2: SGDLS, YYNGEE. V dropped 1 base and J dropped 0 bases, with 12 bases sitting between them. The CDR3 has 16 amino acids. CDR3 region: CASSVLSGSSTDTQYF. The CDR3, as DNA: TGTGCCAGCAGCGTACTAAGCGGCTCTAGCACAGATACGCAGTATTTT.

J is TRBJ1-2 and V is TRBV2, with 8 positions matching TRBD1. The germline CDR1 and CDR2 sequences are SNHLY and FYNNEI. This CDR3 contains 15 residues. Trimming cost V 3 bases and J 4 bases; bases outside gene matches: 7. Here the CDR3 reads CASSERTGMGYGYTF. The CDR3 DNA sequence: TGTGCCAGCAGTGAGCGGACAGGGATGGGCTATGGCTACACCTTC.

As concerns this clone: A read error may account for a junction end that differs from germline. This rearrangement joins TRBV6-1 to TRBJ1-3, with no clear D. From germline, CDR1 is MNHNS and CDR2 SASEGT. This CDR3 is 12 amino acids long. CDR3 residues: CASSEPPDKENF. CDR3 coding DNA: TGTGCCAGCAGTGAACCCCCCGACAAAGAAAATTTT.

The genes are TRBV5-5 and TRBJ1-5, with unresolved D. Trimming took 0 bases from V and 9 from J, leaving 13 bases between them. CDR3 length equals 14 residues. The germline gives CDR1 SGHKS, CDR2 YYEKEE (reference sequence). This chain's CDR3 is CASSLEAAAGPQHF. As DNA, the CDR3 is TGTGCCAGCAGCTTGGAGGCCGCCGCGGGGCCCCAGCATTTT.